The 29 T cell receptor beta chains below all came from one sample that was sequenced in a study of spatial heterogeneity in lung cancer. Time point: sample taken at primary tumor resection. Each CDR3 protein gets one entry after TCRdb re-called the 5' RACE reads with MiXCR. In the table there are 1,500 to 2,000 distinct CDR3 sequences, around 13% of which are singletons. The sample here was normal lung tissue next to the tumor, taken at surgery. The receptors shown here come from a male donor with early-stage non-small cell lung cancer.

This clonotype has just one count. The rearrangement links TRBV28 to TRBJ1-6; D is ambiguous. V was pared by 2 bases and J by 4 bases, with 12 bases between. CDR1 and CDR2 from the germline V gene are MDHEN and SYDVKM. CDR3 size: 16 residues. The CDR3 spells CASSLTATAYNSPLHF. The CDR3 nucleotides read TGTGCCAGCAGTTTAACCGCGACTGCTTATAATTCACCCCTCCACTTT.

This clonotype was detected ten times or more. The chain recombines TRBV20-1 with TRBJ2-5; 10 bases line up with TRBD2. The CDR3 runs to 15 residues. CDR1 is DFQATT, CDR2 SNEGSKA, per germline (reference sequence). V lost 3 bases to trimming and J lost 3 bases; unmatched junction nucleotides: 7. This chain's CDR3 is CSARDLAGAEETQYF. DNA of the CDR3: TGCAGTGCTAGGGATCTAGCGGGAGCGGAAGAGACCCAGTACTTC.

V usage is TRBV27 and J usage is TRBJ2-3, with D unclear. CDR1 is MNHEY and CDR2 is SMNVEV in the germline V gene (reference sequence). With 5 bases removed from V and 0 bases from J, the gap between germline ends came to 9 bases. CDR3 size: 14 residues. The CDR3 region has the DNA TGTGCCAGCAGTCCAACCGCTAGCACAGATACGCAGTATTTT. It codes for CASSPTASTDTQYF.

By sample share, this clonotype is medium-sized. V and J are TRBV5-1 and TRBJ2-2; TRBD2 matches at 13 bases. Losses at the gene ends were 4 bases for V and 4 bases for J; bases not matched to a gene: 13. The CDR3 is 19 residues long. CDR1 is SGHRS and CDR2 is YFSETQ in the germline V gene. The CDR3 protein is CASSTLPRTSGRGTGELFF. As DNA, the CDR3 is TGCGCCAGCAGCACCTTGCCCCGGACTAGCGGGAGAGGCACCGGGGAGCTGTTTTTT.

This clonotype was counted only a few times. The chain carries TRBV6-1 and TRBJ2-7; TRBD1 is a possible D gene (6 bases). The CDR3 contains 12 residues. V was shortened by 4 bases and J by 5 bases, with 9 bases between the two germline ends. Germline V gene data show CDR1 as MNHNS and CDR2 as SASEGT. The CDR3 DNA reads TGTGCCAGCAGTGCCAGGGGAGACGAGCAGTACTTC. Residues: CASSARGDEQYF.

By share, this clonotype counts as large. The chain combines TRBV2 with TRBJ1-1, with a possible D match to TRBD1 (5 bases). Trimming stripped 5 bases from V and 3 bases from J, with 10 bases between. The CDR3 is made up of 13 amino acids. Looked up from germline, CDR1 is SNHLY and CDR2 is FYNNEI. The CDR3 nucleotides are TGTGCCAGCAGTCGGGACGGTTACACTGAAGCTTTCTTT. Amino acid sequence: CASSRDGYTEAFF.

This clonotype was recorded at least ten times. This chain joins TRBV5-1 and TRBJ2-1; the match to TRBD1 covers 10 bases. V shed 4 bases, J shed 6 bases, and the junction held 7 bases outside the gene matches. Germline values: CDR1 SGHRS, CDR2 YFSETQ. The CDR3 extends over 15 amino acids. The CDR3 DNA follows: TGCGCCAGCAGCACCGGGACAGGGGTTGGCAATGAGCAGTTCTTC. Translation gives CASSTGTGVGNEQFF.

This clonotype was detected ten times or more. The chain combines TRBV18 with TRBJ1-2; no clear D. Germline loops: CDR1 KGHSH, CDR2 LQKENI. Trimming took 1 base from V and 0 from J, leaving 12 bases between them. This CDR3 region has 16 residues. CDR3 nucleotide sequence: TGTGCCAGCTCACCACAATCGAGACACACTAACTATGGCTACACCTTC. Translation: CASSPQSRHTNYGYTF.

By frequency in the sample, this clonotype is medium-sized (0.01 to 0.1%). This CDR3 is CASTGNTGYTF. The CDR3 DNA is TGTGCCAGCACGGGAAACACTGGCTACACCTTC. The chain is built from TRBV28 and TRBJ1-2; D gene uncertain. Deletions cut 7 bases from V and 7 bases from J, with 10 bases between. The CDR3 covers 11 residues. Germline loops: CDR1 MDHEN, CDR2 SYDVKM.

This clonotype has at least ten counts. The gene calls are TRBV11-2 and TRBJ2-3; D is ambiguous. The CDR3 is made up of 14 amino acids. Trimming stripped 0 bases from V and 2 bases from J, with 6 bases between. The germline V gene has CDR1 SGHAT and CDR2 FQNNGV. The CDR3, as DNA: TGTGCCAGCAGCTTAGATCTGGTCACAGATACGCAGTATTTT. Its protein product is CASSLDLVTDTQYF.

With regard to this clonotype: One end of the junction varies from germline; a read error may be responsible. J is TRBJ2-7 and V is TRBV29-1; TRBD1 might be the D (5 bases). The germline V gene has CDR1 SQVTM and CDR2 ANQGSEA. This CDR3 has 14 amino acids. The CDR3: CSVGGLSRPYVQYF. CDR3 coding DNA: TGCAGCGTTGGGGGCCTTAGTCGACCCTACGTGCAGTACTTC.

Only a few counts were recorded for this clonotype. The CDR3 loop is CANSGGQRDTQYF. The CDR3 DNA reads as TGTGCCAACTCAGGGGGCCAGAGAGATACGCAGTATTTT. The V and J genes are TRBV28 and TRBJ2-3; 8 nucleotides align to TRBD1. The junction had 8 bases not matched to a gene; V was cut back by 10 bases and J by 5 bases. The germline V gene encodes CDR1 MDHEN and CDR2 SYDVKM. The CDR3 consists of 13 residues.

This clonotype is labeled as large. The CDR3 DNA reads as TGTGCCAGCAGCTTGTGGACGGACGAGCAGTACTTC. It codes for CASSLWTDEQYF. V and J are TRBV7-9 and TRBJ2-7; the D is unclear. The CDR3 totals 12 residues. Germline lookup yields CDR1 SEHNR and CDR2 FQNEAQ (reference sequence). Trimming cost V 3 bases and J 5 bases, with 8 bases left between them.

By sample fraction, this clonotype is large. The CDR3 sequence: CASSPRGAGSVAFF. In DNA form, the CDR3 reads TGTGCCAGCAGCCCCCGGGGGGCCGGGTCCGTCGCTTTCTTT. This sequence joins TRBV9 and TRBJ1-1; D perhaps matches TRBD1 (6 bases). V gave up 4 bases and J gave up 11 bases, with 21 bases separating them. CDR1 and CDR2 from the germline V gene are SGDLS and YYNGEE. This CDR3 contains 14 residues.

This clonotype came up a few times. The V call is TRBV2, the J call TRBJ1-5; D possibly corresponds to TRBD1 (6 bases). CDR3 length: 14 amino acids. In germline, CDR1 is SNHLY, CDR2 FYNNEI. The germline V and J ends were trimmed by 4 bases and 10 bases, with 17 bases remaining between them. The CDR3 region has the DNA TGTGCCAGCAGTGCGACAGGCCCAAACGAACCCCAGCATTTT. Encoded protein: CASSATGPNEPQHF.

This clonotype is judged medium-sized. This chain links TRBV20-1 with TRBJ2-2; D possibly uses TRBD1 or TRBD2 (5 bases each). CDR3 length: 15 residues. V lost 4 bases to trimming and J lost 9 bases, with 21 bases between them. CDR1 and CDR2 (germline): DFQATT, SNEGSKA (reference sequence). The CDR3 DNA follows: TGCAGTGCTAACCGGGACCCCGAAAACCCCCGGGAGCTGTTTTTT. The encoded protein is CSANRDPENPRELFF.

In this sample, this clonotype is medium-sized. The chain carries TRBV12-3 or TRBV12-4 and TRBJ2-3; 9 positions match TRBD2. CDR3 size: 15 residues. V shed 0 bases and J 3 bases; nucleotides not matched to a gene: 1. CDR3 in amino acids: CASSLAAGGTDTQYF. The CDR3 bases are TGTGCCAGCAGTTTAGCAGCGGGAGGAACAGATACGCAGTATTTT.

This clonotype rates as medium-sized (0.01 to 0.1%). The rearrangement joins TRBV7-2 to TRBJ2-7, with D unresolved. Trimming stripped 4 bases from V and 2 bases from J, with 9 bases between. The germline gives CDR1 SGHTA, CDR2 FQGNSA. There are 13 residues in the CDR3. As DNA, the CDR3 is TGTGCCAGCAGCTCGGACCACACCTACGAGCAGTACTTC. Translated: CASSSDHTYEQYF.

This clonotype is categorized as large. The chain recombines TRBV7-9 with TRBJ2-1, with D uncertain. V lost 1 base to trimming and J lost 16 bases, with 14 bases between them. This CDR3 is 12 amino acids long. Germline CDR1 and CDR2: SEHNR and FQNEAQ (reference sequence). CDR3 sequence: CASSLGNGFVFF. CDR3 nucleotides: TGTGCCAGCAGCTTAGGGAACGGGTTTGTATTCTTC.

This clonotype is labeled large (0.1 to 1%). The chain couples TRBV10-1 to TRBJ2-3; D ambiguous. CDR1 and CDR2 from the germline V gene are WNHNN and SYGVQD (reference sequence). The CDR3 is 12 residues long. Trimming pared 0 bases from V and 6 bases from J, leaving 4 bases between. The CDR3 nucleotides read TGCGCCAGCAGTGAGTCGGGGGATACGCAGTATTTT. Its protein product is CASSESGDTQYF.

The chain carries TRBV20-1 and TRBJ2-7; D call uncertain. V was clipped by 0 bases and J by 0 bases, with 6 bases between them. The germline V gene has CDR1 DFQATT and CDR2 SNEGSKA (reference sequence). The CDR3 has 13 amino acids. In DNA, the CDR3 is TGCAGTGCTAGAGATGTCTACTCCTACGAGCAGTACTTC. It is translated as CSARDVYSYEQYF.

This clonotype was counted many times. With a much larger clone just one base away, this may be a read error. V usage is TRBV20-1 and J usage is TRBJ2-5; 11 bases fit TRBD2. CDR3 size: 15 residues. V gave up 3 bases and J gave up 5 bases; unmatched junction bases: 8. CDR1 is DFQATT, CDR2 SNEGSKA, per germline (reference sequence). DNA for the CDR3: TGCAGTGCTAGGGGGGCGGCTAGCGGGAGGGAGACCCAGTACTTC. It codes for CSARGAASGRETQYF.

The chain combines TRBV20-1 with TRBJ2-1; D is perhaps TRBD2 (6 bases). CDR1 and CDR2 (germline): DFQATT, SNEGSKA (reference sequence). This CDR3 has 15 amino acids. V was clipped by 3 bases and J by 8 bases, with 20 bases between them. The CDR3 coding sequence is TGCAGTGCTAGGGGCCTGGGACTGCCTACACATGAGCAGTTCTTC. It translates to CSARGLGLPTHEQFF.

This clonotype is classed as medium-sized. For the CDR3, the DNA is TGTGCCAGCAGTAGCTCTGGGGCCAACGTCCTGACTTTC. Translation gives CASSSSGANVLTF. The chain has TRBV2 and TRBJ2-6; D is unclear. CDR1 and CDR2 from the germline V gene are SNHLY and FYNNEI. Trimming took 5 bases from V and 0 from J, leaving 2 bases between them. The CDR3 sequence is 13 residues long. Filled out from reference TRBV2 and TRBJ2-6, the complete variable domain reads EPEVTQTPSHQVTQMGQEVILRCVPISNHLYFYWYRQILGQKVEFLVSFYNNEISEKSEIFDDQFSVERPDGSNFTLKIRSTKLEDSAMYFCASSSSGANVLTFGAGSRLTVL.

This clonotype is categorized as medium-sized. The chain has TRBV5-1 and TRBJ2-1; TRBD1 or TRBD2 may be the D gene (5 bases each). Germline loops: CDR1 SGHRS, CDR2 YFSETQ. The V end lost 3 bases, the J end lost 6 bases, and 13 bases lay between the germline ends. The CDR3 length is 14 residues. The CDR3 reads CASSWGPPVNEQFF. In nucleotides, the CDR3 is TGCGCCAGCAGCTGGGGACCCCCCGTCAATGAGCAGTTCTTC.

This clonotype is medium-sized (0.01 to 0.1%) in the sample. The chain is built from TRBV12-3 or TRBV12-4 and TRBJ2-3; D may be TRBD2 (5 bases). The V gene lost 2 bases and the J gene lost 3 bases, with 6 bases spanning the gap. The CDR3 consists of 13 residues. The chain's CDR3 is CASSLRGTDTQYF. The CDR3 nucleotides are TGTGCCAGCAGTTTACGGGGAACAGATACGCAGTATTTT.

CDR3 sequence (DNA): TGTGCCAGCAGTTTTATTGAGACAGTAAATTCCAATTCACCCCTCCACTTT. Its protein product is CASSFIETVNSNSPLHF. The chain joins TRBV28 to TRBJ1-6, with D possibly TRBD1 on 5 matching bases. V lost 3 bases and J 7 bases, leaving 19 bases between the germline ends. Germline V lookup: CDR1 MDHEN, CDR2 SYDVKM. The CDR3 has 17 residues.

By proportion, this clonotype is medium-sized. J is TRBJ2-2 and V is TRBV6-4; 14 bases fit TRBD2. Germline CDR1 MRHNA, CDR2 SNTAGT. The length of the CDR3 is 14 residues. V was clipped by 8 bases and J by 4 bases; unmatched bases: 0. The CDR3 bases are TGTGCCAGCGGGACTAGCGGGAGCACCGGGGAGCTGTTTTTT. Protein: CASGTSGSTGELFF.

Within the sample, this clonotype is medium-sized (0.01 to 0.1%). The chain combines TRBV28 with TRBJ2-2; possibly TRBD2 for D (5 bases). Germline lookup yields CDR1 MDHEN and CDR2 SYDVKM. Trimming removed 8 bases at V and 2 bases at J, with 9 bases between. The CDR3 contains 13 residues. CDR3 DNA sequence: TGTGCCAGCGGCGGGTTTAACACCGGGGAGCTGTTTTTT. As protein: CASGGFNTGELFF.